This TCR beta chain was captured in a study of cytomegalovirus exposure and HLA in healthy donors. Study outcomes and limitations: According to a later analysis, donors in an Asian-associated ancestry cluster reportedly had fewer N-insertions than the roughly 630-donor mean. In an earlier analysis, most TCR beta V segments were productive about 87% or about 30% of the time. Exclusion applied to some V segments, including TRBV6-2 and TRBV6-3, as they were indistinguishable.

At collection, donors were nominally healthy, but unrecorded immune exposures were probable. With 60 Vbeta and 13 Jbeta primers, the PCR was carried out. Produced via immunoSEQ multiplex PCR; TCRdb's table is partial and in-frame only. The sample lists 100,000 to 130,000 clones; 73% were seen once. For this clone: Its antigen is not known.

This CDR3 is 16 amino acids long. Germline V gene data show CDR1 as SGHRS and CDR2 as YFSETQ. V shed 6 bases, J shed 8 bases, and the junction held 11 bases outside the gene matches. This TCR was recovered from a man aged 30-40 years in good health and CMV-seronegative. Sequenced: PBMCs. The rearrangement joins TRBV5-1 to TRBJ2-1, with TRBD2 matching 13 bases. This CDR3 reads CASTPPLAGGEDEQFF. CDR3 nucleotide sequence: TGCGCCAGCACCCCCCCACTAGCGGGAGGGGAGGATGAGCAGTTCTTC. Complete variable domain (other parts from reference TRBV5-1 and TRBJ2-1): KAGVTQTPRYLIKTRGQQVTLSCSPISGHRSVSWYQQTPGQGLQFLFEYFSETQRNKGNFPGRFSGRQFSNSRSEMNVSTLELGDSALYLCASTPPLAGGEDEQFFGPGTRLTVL.